This paragraph reports one T cell receptor (beta chain). Its antigen is undetermined. Produced via immunoSEQ multiplex PCR; TCRdb's table is partial and in-frame only. The sample carries around 23,000 clones, 70% to 80% recorded once. Lymphocytes from graft epithelium and lamina propria were isolated. V gave up 6 bases and J gave up 9 bases, with 9 bases separating them. The germline V gene has CDR1 SNHLY and CDR2 FYNNEI. The CDR3 has 10 residues. The data were obtained in a study of graft-versus-host responses after intestinal transplantation. Study overall: The transplants performed in recipients were multivisceral, liver-intestinal, or isolated intestinal. Anti-thymocyte globulin induction, then tacrolimus and steroids for about three years, went to all recipients.

Notes on the study in general: GvH clones were found in recipient marrow; some appeared first in ileum or blood.

Sequencing was performed on ileum tissue, taken 12 days after intestinal transplant. The chain recombines TRBV2 with TRBJ2-7; D ambiguous. The origin of this receptor is a human patient who received an intestinal transplant, so some T cells may come from the graft donor. CDR3 sequence reads: CASSSPGQYF. The CDR3 region has the DNA TGTGCCAGCAGCTCCCCGGGGCAGTACTTC. The full variable domain, in which reference TRBV2 and TRBJ2-7 provide the parts outside the CDR3, is EPEVTQTPSHQVTQMGQEVILRCVPISNHLYFYWYRQILGQKVEFLVSFYNNEISEKSEIFDDQFSVERPDGSNFTLKIRSTKLEDSAMYFCASSSPGQYFGPGTRLTVT.